Below, 7 T cell receptor beta chains from the same sample are listed, as sequenced in a study of shared clonotypes between healthy human individuals. Clones were read by immunoSEQ multiplex PCR, and TCRdb kept only the in-frame ones, dropping some. The sample holds some 1 million clones, around 74% seen once. Sequencing was done on a sample of memory CD4+ T cells sorted from blood. Subset defined: CD45RA-negative fraction. The receptor set was obtained from a man between 18 and 29 years old in good health.

This clone occurred once. This sample also contains other DNA sequences that code for the same CDR3. This chain connects TRBV7-2 to TRBJ2-1; 7 bases map to TRBD1. V was clipped by 3 bases and J by 4 bases; unmatched bases: 0. The CDR3 covers 13 residues. Looked up from germline, CDR1 is SGHTA and CDR2 is FQGNSA. CDR3 residues: CASSLGQYNEQFF. In nucleotides, the CDR3 is TGTGCCAGCAGCTTGGGACAGTACAATGAGCAGTTCTTC.

The chain combines TRBV30 with TRBJ1-5; D not resolved. Trimming took 1 base from V and 4 from J, leaving 8 bases between them. The CDR3 extends over 13 amino acids. Per germline, CDR1 GTSNPN and CDR2 SVGIG (reference sequence). CDR3 in amino acids: CAWSEITNQPQHF. CDR3 coding DNA: TGTGCCTGGAGTGAAATAACGAATCAGCCCCAGCATTTT.

The J gene is TRBJ2-2, the V gene TRBV7-2, with 7 positions matching TRBD2. V trimming: 5 bases; J trimming: 1 base; junction bases outside the gene matches: 7. CDR1 and CDR2 from the germline V gene are SGHTA and FQGNSA. There are 16 residues in the CDR3. Here the CDR3 DNA reads TGTGCCAGCAGCCAAAGACTAGCTCAGAACACCGGGGAGCTGTTTTTT. Amino acid sequence: CASSQRLAQNTGELFF.

This chain uses TRBV2 with TRBJ2-1; 10 bases are a match to TRBD2. V dropped 2 bases and J dropped 0; count of bases not matched to a gene: 16. Germline V gene lookup returns CDR1 SNHLY and CDR2 FYNNEI. There are 21 residues in the CDR3. CDR3 region: CASSENGVAGGSRSSYNEQFF. CDR3 DNA sequence: TGTGCCAGCAGTGAAAACGGGGTAGCGGGGGGCTCCAGAAGCTCCTACAATGAGCAGTTCTTC.

V usage is TRBV27 and J usage is TRBJ2-7, with TRBD1 matching 9 bases. The CDR3 totals 16 residues. Germline V lookup: CDR1 MNHEY, CDR2 SMNVEV (reference sequence). V gave up 6 bases and J gave up 1 base; unmatched junction bases: 10. The CDR3 spells CASRGTGTGLSYEQYF. The CDR3 nucleotides read TGTGCCAGCAGGGGAACCGGGACAGGGTTGTCCTACGAGCAGTACTTC.

The V call is TRBV4-2, the J call TRBJ2-2, with TRBD1 matching 9 bases. V was clipped by 2 bases and J by 4 bases; unmatched bases: 8. Germline CDR1 is LGHNA and CDR2 is YNFKEQ. The CDR3 totals 17 residues. CDR3 bases: TGTGCCAGCAGCCAACTAGGGGGACAGGGCGGCACCGGGGAGCTGTTTTTT. Residues: CASSQLGGQGGTGELFF.

The rearrangement links TRBV27 to TRBJ1-5; D ambiguous. Germline assignment: CDR1 MNHEY and CDR2 SMNVEV (reference sequence). CDR3 length: 14 residues. V was clipped by 0 bases and J by 10 bases, with 13 bases between them. This chain's CDR3 is CASSLSRTDSPQHF. The CDR3 region has the DNA TGTGCCAGCAGTTTATCCCGCACGGACTCTCCCCAGCATTTT.